This passage covers 27 T cell receptor beta chains from one sample sequenced in a study of T cells in Graves' hyperthyroidism and ophthalmopathy. The investigators amplified TCR beta CDR3 regions from RNA transcripts. The HTBI primer set served for first-round RT-PCR of the TCR CDR3. TCRdb called the multiplex PCR reads again in MiXCR, with one record for every CDR3 protein. This repertoire shows under 450,000 distinct CDR3 sequences, about 15% found once; its top ten account for 13% to 15%. What was sequenced was blood. These receptors came from a woman aged 18-35 years with Graves' hyperthyroidism.

This clonotype was counted many times. The J gene is TRBJ1-1, the V gene TRBV7-6; D is undetermined. The CDR3 covers 13 residues. The V and J ends lost 5 bases and 6 bases respectively, with 13 bases between them. Germline CDR1 SGHVS, CDR2 FNYEAQ. The CDR3 DNA follows: TGTGCCAGCAGCAACTATCTAAAACCTGAAGCTTTCTTT. Protein: CASSNYLKPEAFF.

The chain joins TRBV7-2 to TRBJ1-5; D unresolved. V dropped 4 bases and J dropped 2 bases, with 15 bases sitting between them. There are 16 residues in the CDR3. Germline values: CDR1 SGHTA, CDR2 FQGNSA. The CDR3 DNA is TGTGCCAGCAGCTCCCAATCCGGATACGGCAATCAGCCCCAGCATTTT. This translates into CASSSQSGYGNQPQHF.

The genes are TRBV9 and TRBJ2-4; 9 bases are shared with TRBD1. Germline V gene sequence: CDR1 SGDLS, CDR2 YYNGEE. The CDR3 totals 17 residues. V was pared by 0 bases and J by 1 base, with 5 bases of the junction left unmatched. The CDR3 reads CASSVGTGVGAKNIQYF. The CDR3 region has the DNA TGTGCCAGCAGCGTAGGGACAGGGGTCGGGGCCAAAAACATTCAGTACTTC.

This clonotype was seen ten or more times. The chain employs TRBV6-2 or TRBV6-3 and TRBJ1-1, with TRBD1 matching over 7 bases. This CDR3 is 13 amino acids long. CDR1 is MNHEY and CDR2 is SVGEGT in the germline V gene. The junction had 2 bases not matched to a gene; V was cut back by 0 bases and J by 7 bases. CDR3 coding DNA: TGTGCCAGCAGTTACTCCGGGACAGATGAAGCTTTCTTT. Translated: CASSYSGTDEAFF.

This clonotype has just a few counts. This chain uses TRBV29-1 with TRBJ1-1; D is undetermined. Trimming stripped 2 bases from V and 0 bases from J, with 7 bases between. The CDR3 loop spans 13 amino acids. Germline CDR1 and CDR2: SQVTM and ANQGSEA. CDR3 coding DNA: TGCAGCGTTGAACGGCCTTTGAACACTGAAGCTTTCTTT. It yields the protein CSVERPLNTEAFF.

This clonotype came up a few times. V and J are TRBV7-3 and TRBJ2-3; 15 nucleotides agree with TRBD2. This CDR3 region has 18 residues. The germline V gene has CDR1 SGHTA and CDR2 FQGTGA. The trim removed 5 bases at V and 3 bases at J, leaving 9 bases unmatched. The CDR3 sequence: CASSTRGLAGGGTDTQYF. CDR3 sequence (DNA): TGTGCCAGCAGCACACGAGGACTAGCGGGAGGGGGGACAGATACGCAGTATTTT. Complete variable domain (other parts from reference TRBV7-3 and TRBJ2-3): GAGVSQTPSNKVTEKGKYVELRCDPISGHTALYWYRQSLGQGPEFLIYFQGTGAADDSGLPNDRFFAVRPEGSVSTLKIQRTERGDSAVYLCASSTRGLAGGGTDTQYFGPGTRLTVL.

A word on this clonotype: A much larger clone differs by one base, so this may be a read error. This sequence joins TRBV24-1 and TRBJ1-1; maybe TRBD1 (5 bases). Germline CDR1 KGHDR, CDR2 SFDVKD. This CDR3 region has 15 residues. CDR3 in amino acids: CATSANRHMNTEASF. CDR3 nucleotide sequence: TGTGCCACCAGTGCCAACAGGCACATGAACACTGAAGCTTCCTTT.

The table lists this clonotype with many counts. V gene TRBV7-2 combines with J gene TRBJ2-5; 13 bases match TRBD2. V lost 5 bases, J lost 5 bases, and 8 bases stayed unmatched. The CDR3 spans 16 residues. Germline CDR1 reads SGHTA; CDR2 reads FQGNSA. This CDR3 reads CASSTSLAGGRETQYF. DNA of the CDR3: TGTGCCAGCAGCACCTCACTAGCGGGGGGGCGGGAGACCCAGTACTTC.

This clonotype was detected many times. The chain recombines TRBV27 with TRBJ2-3; 10 nucleotides line up with TRBD2. The CDR3 is 19 residues long. Trimming removed 2 bases from V and 1 base from J; junction bases left unmatched: 12. The germline V gene has CDR1 MNHEY and CDR2 SMNVEV (reference sequence). CDR3 coding DNA: TGTGCCAGCAGTTTAAGTAGCGGGGGGAGGTTAGTTGGCACAGATACGCAGTATTTT. Its translation is CASSLSSGGRLVGTDTQYF.

This clonotype has a count of ten or more. The V and J genes are TRBV11-2 and TRBJ2-1, with D possibly being TRBD2 (5 bases). Trimming left V 8 bases short and J 4 bases short, with 12 bases between. The germline gives CDR1 SGHAT, CDR2 FQNNGV. The CDR3 has 13 residues. The CDR3 protein is CASGSPEYNEQFF. The CDR3, as DNA: TGTGCCAGCGGGAGCCCTGAGTACAATGAGCAGTTCTTC.

The CDR3 DNA is TGTGCCAGCCTCCCAGGGAGCTCCTATAATTCACCCCTCCACTTT. Amino acids: CASLPGSSYNSPLHF. The V call is TRBV6-4, the J call TRBJ1-6; D perhaps matches TRBD1 (5 bases). The V end was cut by 8 bases, the J end by 0 bases, with 11 bases between. Germline values: CDR1 MRHNA, CDR2 SNTAGT. This CDR3 is 15 amino acids long.

This clonotype was seen ten or more times. This chain uses TRBV29-1 with TRBJ1-2; D possibly corresponds to TRBD1 (6 bases). The germline V and J ends were trimmed by 2 bases and 8 bases, with 18 bases remaining between them. The CDR3 is 14 residues long. Germline V gene sequence: CDR1 SQVTM, CDR2 ANQGSEA. CDR3: CSVETLRQALGYTF. The CDR3 DNA reads as TGCAGCGTTGAAACCCTTCGACAGGCCTTGGGCTACACCTTC.

This clonotype has only a few counts. CDR3 DNA: TGTGCCAGTAGCCGAGGGGGGGGACATAGCAATCAGCCCCAGCATTTT. Its translation: CASSRGGGHSNQPQHF. This chain connects TRBV19 to TRBJ1-5; weak D call: TRBD1 (6 bases). V lost 6 bases and J 0 bases, leaving 15 bases between the germline ends. The V gene's germline CDR1 is LNHDA and CDR2 SQIVND (reference sequence). The CDR3 covers 16 residues.

This chain links TRBV27 with TRBJ2-7; the match to TRBD2 covers 11 bases. V shed 4 bases, J shed 0 bases, and the junction held 11 bases outside the gene matches. The CDR3 has 18 residues. Germline CDR1 MNHEY, CDR2 SMNVEV (reference sequence). The CDR3 loop reads CASSYTQGLAEGSYEQYF. CDR3 bases: TGTGCCAGCAGTTATACACAGGGACTAGCGGAGGGCTCCTACGAGCAGTACTTC.

This clonotype was seen many times. The V and J genes are TRBV20-1 and TRBJ1-1, with no clear D. Germline values: CDR1 DFQATT, CDR2 SNEGSKA (reference sequence). V lost 5 bases, J lost 0 bases, and 10 bases lay in between. The CDR3 extends over 13 amino acids. CDR3 amino acids: CSAGRSMNTEAFF. As DNA, the CDR3 is TGCAGTGCTGGAAGGTCCATGAACACTGAAGCTTTCTTT.

This clonotype was detected many times. The chain links TRBV12-3 or TRBV12-4 to TRBJ1-1; the match to TRBD1 covers 10 bases. After removal of 6 bases from V and 4 bases from J, the junction contained 8 bases not matched to a gene. The CDR3 is 15 residues long. The CDR3 region has the DNA TGTGCCAGCAGCCCTTGGGACAGGGGAGGCACTGAAGCTTTCTTT. Its translation is CASSPWDRGGTEAFF.

At least ten counts were recorded for this clonotype. This chain connects TRBV20-1 to TRBJ2-1; D not resolved. Per the germline V gene, CDR1 is DFQATT and CDR2 is SNEGSKA (reference sequence). V was cut by 4 bases and J by 6 bases, with 13 bases left in between. The CDR3 has 13 residues. The CDR3: CSATTFVPNEQFF. CDR3 nucleotide sequence: TGCAGTGCTACGACATTCGTTCCCAATGAGCAGTTCTTC.

This clonotype was seen more than once but under ten times. The rearrangement joins TRBV4-1 to TRBJ2-2; 8 bases are a match to TRBD2. Germline assignment: CDR1 MGHRA and CDR2 YSYEKL. The CDR3 contains 19 residues. V trimming: 1 base; J trimming: 5 bases; junction bases outside the gene matches: 15. The CDR3 reads CASSQAPGLVLLGTGELFF. The CDR3 region has the DNA TGCGCCAGCAGCCAAGCTCCGGGACTAGTCCTTCTGGGGACCGGGGAGCTGTTTTTT.

This chain uses TRBV6-1 with TRBJ2-1, with 14 bases aligning to TRBD2. V gave up 6 bases and J gave up 8 bases; unmatched junction bases: 6. This CDR3 has 15 amino acids. In germline, CDR1 is MNHNS, CDR2 SASEGT. CDR3 protein: CASRIQTSGRDEQFF. CDR3 DNA: TGTGCCAGCAGGATTCAGACTAGCGGGAGGGATGAGCAGTTCTTC.

This clonotype has at least ten counts. This chain joins TRBV6-2 or TRBV6-3 and TRBJ2-7, with 13 bases identical to TRBD2. Trimming cost V 5 bases and J 7 bases; bases outside gene matches: 8. The V gene's germline CDR1 is MNHEY and CDR2 SVGEGT. This CDR3 comprises 15 residues. The CDR3 sequence: CASSPLAGGPGEQYF. The CDR3 DNA reads as TGTGCCAGCAGTCCACTAGCGGGAGGGCCTGGTGAGCAGTACTTC.

This clonotype was detected a few times. The chain combines TRBV7-9 with TRBJ2-1; TRBD2 matches 8 bases. Germline values: CDR1 SEHNR, CDR2 FQNEAQ (reference sequence). V was pared by 0 bases and J by 5 bases, with 6 bases of the junction left unmatched. The CDR3 runs to 16 residues. The CDR3 DNA reads as TGTGCCAGCAGCTTAGCGACTAGCGCCCCAAACAATGAGCAGTTCTTC. Protein product: CASSLATSAPNNEQFF.

This clonotype was found many times. V usage is TRBV2 and J usage is TRBJ2-7, with a tentative D call TRBD1 (5 bases). V lost 7 bases and J 4 bases, leaving 23 bases between the germline ends. The germline V gene has CDR1 SNHLY and CDR2 FYNNEI. The CDR3 sequence is 16 residues long. In DNA, the CDR3 is TGTGCCAGCACCAGACACCCTCAGGGCGGAGATTACGAGCAGTACTTC. Residues: CASTRHPQGGDYEQYF.

Ten or more counts support this clonotype. The V and J genes are TRBV5-1 and TRBJ2-2; 11 positions match TRBD2. This CDR3 contains 15 residues. Germline CDR1 SGHRS, CDR2 YFSETQ. The V and J ends lost 4 bases and 10 bases, in that order; junction bases with no gene match: 9. Written as DNA, the CDR3 is TGCGCCAGCAGCCCCCAGACTAGCGGGGTCATGGAGCTGTTTTTT. Its translation is CASSPQTSGVMELFF.

V is TRBV19 and J is TRBJ2-7; D tentatively reads TRBD1 or TRBD2 (5 bases each). In germline, CDR1 is LNHDA, CDR2 SQIVND (reference sequence). The CDR3 is 17 residues long. V was shortened by 4 bases and J by 2 bases, with 21 bases between the two germline ends. In DNA, the CDR3 is TGTGCCAGTAGTAGTACCGCCGGGACGCCAGCTACCTACGAGCAGTACTTC. Translating gives CASSSTAGTPATYEQYF.

This clonotype was found many times. V is TRBV6-2 or TRBV6-3 and J is TRBJ1-2; D is undetermined. The CDR3 contains 13 residues. Germline assignment: CDR1 MNHEY and CDR2 SVGEGT. The V gene lost 7 bases and the J gene lost 4 bases, with 13 bases spanning the gap. CDR3 in amino acids: CASTWRVGYGYTF. The CDR3 coding sequence is TGTGCCAGCACCTGGCGGGTCGGCTATGGCTACACCTTC.

The chain combines TRBV20-1 with TRBJ2-1; 9 bases map to TRBD1. The junction had 10 bases not matched to a gene; V was cut back by 3 bases and J by 10 bases. This CDR3 comprises 14 residues. Germline-derived CDR1 and CDR2 are DFQATT and SNEGSKA (reference sequence). The CDR3 protein is CSARGGTGGREQFF. The CDR3 DNA reads as TGCAGTGCTAGGGGCGGTACAGGGGGCCGGGAGCAGTTCTTC.

The V and J genes are TRBV6-2 or TRBV6-3 and TRBJ2-7; 10 positions match TRBD2. This CDR3 region has 16 residues. V dropped 6 bases and J dropped 4; count of bases not matched to a gene: 12. Germline values: CDR1 MNHEY, CDR2 SVGEGT. The CDR3 DNA reads as TGTGCCAGCAGCCTACCGTTAGCGGGGGGTCCATACGAGCAGTACTTC. Translation gives CASSLPLAGGPYEQYF.